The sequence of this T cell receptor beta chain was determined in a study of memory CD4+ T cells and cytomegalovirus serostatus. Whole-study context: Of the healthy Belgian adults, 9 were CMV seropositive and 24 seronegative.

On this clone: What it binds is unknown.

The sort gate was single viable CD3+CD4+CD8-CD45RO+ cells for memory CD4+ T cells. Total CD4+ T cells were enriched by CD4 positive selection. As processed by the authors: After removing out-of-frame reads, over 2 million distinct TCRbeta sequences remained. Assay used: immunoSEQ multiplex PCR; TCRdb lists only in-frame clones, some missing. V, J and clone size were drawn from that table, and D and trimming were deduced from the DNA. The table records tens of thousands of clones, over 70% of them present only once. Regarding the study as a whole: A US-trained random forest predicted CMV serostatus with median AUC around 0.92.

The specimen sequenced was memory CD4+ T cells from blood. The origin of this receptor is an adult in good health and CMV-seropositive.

The CDR3 here is CAWSRKGRTDTQYF. CDR3 bases: TGTGCCTGGAGTAGGAAGGGCCGCACAGATACGCAGTATTTT. The chain is built from TRBV30 and TRBJ2-3; D call uncertain. The CDR3 loop spans 14 amino acids. Germline loops: CDR1 GTSNPN, CDR2 SVGIG (reference sequence). Trimming left V 2 bases short and J 1 base short, with 10 bases between.